Listed below are T cell receptor beta chains from one sample, sequenced in a study of blood T cell repertoires in COVID-19. Sequenced by immunoSEQ multiplex PCR; TCRdb stores in-frame clones only, minus some. The sample has roughly 230,000 clones, 81% seen once. What was sequenced was peripheral blood. The origin of the receptors is an elderly woman with acute or convalescent COVID-19. Each CDR3 is given with its conserved first and last residue. D genes are given only for firm matches. Size values are once, few and many counts, or a class for expanded clones, and some rows have none.

CDR3nt,CDR3aa,v_gene,abundance,j_gene,d_gene
TGCAGCGCTGGGGACAGTCAGGAGACCCAGTACTTC,CSAGDSQETQYF,TRBV29-1,NA,TRBJ2-5,TRBD1
TGTGCCAGCACCGGGTTCTCTGGAAACACCATATATTTT,CASTGFSGNTIYF,TRBV12-3/TRBV12-4,NA,TRBJ1-3,NA
TGCGCCAGCAGCTTACAGGGGACCGGGGAGCTGTTTTTT,CASSLQGTGELFF,TRBV5-1,NA,TRBJ2-2,TRBD1
TGTGCCAGCACCTCGACGGCGGGGGACACCTACAATGAGCAGTTCTTC,CASTSTAGDTYNEQFF,TRBV25-1,NA,TRBJ2-1,NA
TGTGCCAGCAGCTTAGGCAGTAACACCGGGGAGCTGTTTTTT,CASSLGSNTGELFF,TRBV7-6,NA,TRBJ2-2,NA
TGTGCCAGCAGTTACCCGGGATCCAACTATGGCTACACCTTC,CASSYPGSNYGYTF,TRBV6-6,NA,TRBJ1-2,NA
TGTGCCAGCAGCGCAAATCCGACAGGGGCGGCCTACGAGCAGTACTTC,CASSANPTGAAYEQYF,TRBV9,NA,TRBJ2-7,TRBD1
TGTGCCAGTAGGTTTGGTAGCACCTACGAGCAGTACTTC,CASRFGSTYEQYF,TRBV19,NA,TRBJ2-7,NA
TGTGCCAGCTCACCTTCCCCCGGTACACTAGCGGGGGAAACAGATACGCAGTATTTT,CASSPSPGTLAGETDTQYF,TRBV18,NA,TRBJ2-3,TRBD2
TGTGCCAGCAGTTACTCGTCTGGGGGCAGGGAAACTGAAGCTTTCTTT,CASSYSSGGRETEAFF,TRBV6-6,NA,TRBJ1-1,NA
TGTGCCAGCAGCCCCCTTGGTGGGACAGGACTGTACGAGCAGTACTTC,CASSPLGGTGLYEQYF,TRBV14,NA,TRBJ2-7,TRBD1
TGTGCCAGCAGCTTGGAGGTAGCGGGACCCACAGATACGCAGTATTTT,CASSLEVAGPTDTQYF,TRBV5-4,once,TRBJ2-3,TRBD2
TGTGCCAGTAGTATTATCCGGGACAGGGACGCAGATACGCAGTATTTT,CASSIIRDRDADTQYF,TRBV19,NA,TRBJ2-3,TRBD1
TGTGCCAGCTGGCAGGTAGGGGCCAACGTCCTGACTTTC,CASWQVGANVLTF,TRBV6-6,NA,TRBJ2-6,NA
TGTGCCAGCCATCCCCCCCGGGAGCAAGAGACCCAGTACTTC,CASHPPREQETQYF,TRBV28,NA,TRBJ2-5,NA
TGTGCCAGTAGTATAGACAGGGGATACGAGCAGTACTTC,CASSIDRGYEQYF,TRBV19,NA,TRBJ2-7,NA
TGCGCCAGCAGCCTCCATGTTCGGGAGCAGTACTTC,CASSLHVREQYF,TRBV5-1,NA,TRBJ2-7,NA